Detailed here is one T cell receptor beta chain. Its target is not known. 13 Jbeta primers and 60 Vbeta primers were used for the PCR. TCRdb's table, derived via immunoSEQ multiplex PCR, lists solely in-frame clones and lacks some. The table has approximately 150,000 clones, roughly 80% seen once. This sample was taken from a study of cytomegalovirus exposure and HLA in healthy donors. The ends lost 5 bases at V and 2 bases at J; junction bases unmatched: 11. Germline V CDR1 and CDR2: SGHTA, FQGTGA. CDR3 length: 19 residues. Study conclusions and caveats: Cytomegalovirus-associated TCR beta chains were listed, numbering some 180. Analysis was performed later, and it showed HLA-associated TCR beta chains to be more clonally expanded than equally common others. HLA restriction was apparent for most CMV-associated TCR beta chains in a later analysis. According to reports, the classifier identified cytomegalovirus status with high specificity and sensitivity.

The genes are TRBV7-3 and TRBJ2-1; TRBD2 agrees at 14 bases. This sequence was found in a woman aged 55-69 years in good health and CMV-seronegative. Sequencing was performed on PBMCs. This chain's CDR3 is CASSPSGTSGSSTYNEQFF. The CDR3 nucleotides are TGTGCCAGCAGCCCGAGCGGGACTAGCGGGAGTAGTACCTACAATGAGCAGTTCTTC.